Listed below are T cell receptor beta chains from one sample, sequenced in a study of cytomegalovirus exposure and HLA in healthy donors. The data were produced by immunoSEQ multiplex PCR, yet TCRdb's version contains in-frame clones alone and is incomplete. The repertoire holds about 190,000 clones, with 81% as singletons. The sample taken for sequencing was PBMCs. The receptors originated from a man aged 40-55 years in good health and CMV-seropositive. CDR3s include the opening cysteine and the closing phenylalanine or tryptophan. A D gene is named only where the DNA matches it firmly. The listing skips clone size in some rows; elsewhere it reads once, few, many or a size class.

TRBD2	TRBV9	TRBJ2-7	few	TGTGCCAGCAGGAGCGGGGTATCCTACGAGCAGTACTTC	CASRSGVSYEQYF
.	TRBV7-7	TRBJ2-5	once	TGTGCCAGCAGCTCCAGGGTATTCCAAGAGACCCAGTACTTC	CASSSRVFQETQYF
.	TRBV28	TRBJ1-2	.	TGTGCCAGCAGTTTATCCCACCGGCAGGGAGGATATGGCTACACCTTC	CASSLSHRQGGYGYTF
TRBD1	TRBV30	TRBJ1-1	.	TGTGCCTGGAGTTTCGGGACAGGGGGCGCGCCCACTGAAGCTTTCTTT	CAWSFGTGGAPTEAFF
TRBD2	TRBV7-3	TRBJ2-1	.	TGTGCCAGCAGCTTAAAGCTAGCGGATACATCCTACAATGAGCAGTTCTTC	CASSLKLADTSYNEQFF
TRBD1	TRBV7-8	TRBJ2-1	.	TGTGCCAGCAGCCCCGGGACAGGGGGGAAAGGAGCGGGATCCTACAATGAGCAGTTCTTC	CASSPGTGGKGAGSYNEQFF
TRBD1	TRBV5-6	TRBJ2-7	.	TGTGCCAGCAGGACCTGGGGATCGCAATCAGGGGGCGAGCAGTACTTC	CASRTWGSQSGGEQYF
TRBD1	TRBV6-1	TRBJ2-7	.	TGTGCCAGCAAGGGGACAGGGCGGGAGCAGTACTTC	CASKGTGREQYF
TRBD2	TRBV27	TRBJ2-3	.	TGTGCCAGCAGTTCCCGGACTAGCGGGGGTACAGATACGCAGTATTTT	CASSSRTSGGTDTQYF
TRBD1	TRBV28	TRBJ1-4	.	TGTGCCAGCAGTTCCCCTCGACAGGGTGGTGATGAAAAACTGTTTTTT	CASSSPRQGGDEKLFF
TRBD1	TRBV14	TRBJ1-2	.	TGTGCCAGCAGCCCCTGGGGACAGGGATATGGCTACACCTTC	CASSPWGQGYGYTF
TRBD1	TRBV28	TRBJ1-4	.	TGTGCCAGCAGTGGGTCTGGGACAGTAAATGAAAAACTGTTTTTT	CASSGSGTVNEKLFF
TRBD2	TRBV4-3	TRBJ2-4	once	TGCGCCAGCAGCCAAGGACTAGCGGGGGGACTAGCCAAAAACATTCAGTACTTC	CASSQGLAGGLAKNIQYF
.	TRBV7-6	TRBJ1-1	.	TGTGCCAGCAGCTTGGGGCCGACTGAAGCTTTCTTT	CASSLGPTEAFF
.	TRBV4-3	TRBJ2-1	.	TGCGCCAGCAGCCAAGTGCCCCTAAATGAGCAGTTCTTC	CASSQVPLNEQFF
TRBD1	TRBV6-1	TRBJ1-4	.	TGTGCCAGCAGCGACAGGGGCGGGAGTGAAAAACTGTTTTTT	CASSDRGGSEKLFF
.	TRBV5-1	TRBJ1-1	.	TGCGCCAGCAGCTTGTCACCGGGTTCGGGTGAAGCTTTCTTT	CASSLSPGSGEAFF
TRBD1	TRBV18	TRBJ2-1	.	TGTGCCAGCTCACCGGGACAGTACAATGAGCAGTTCTTC	CASSPGQYNEQFF
TRBD1	TRBV2	TRBJ2-7	.	TGTGCCAGCAATCGGGACAGCCCCTACGAGCAGTACTTC	CASNRDSPYEQYF
.	TRBV19	TRBJ2-2	.	TGTGCCAGTAGGCCTACAGGGTCCGGCGGGGAGCTGTTTTTT	CASRPTGSGGELFF
TRBD2	TRBV7-9	TRBJ2-1	.	TGTGCCAGCAGCCTACCGGGACTAGCATTTGAGCAGTTCTTC	CASSLPGLAFEQFF
.	TRBV27	TRBJ1-1	once	TGTGCCAGCAGTTTATTGGGGGGCGGGGGCACTGAAGCTTTCTTT	CASSLLGGGGTEAFF
.	TRBV5-6	TRBJ1-4	.	TGTGCCAGCAGCTTCGGTAATGAAAAACTGTTTTTT	CASSFGNEKLFF
.	TRBV7-9	TRBJ2-5	few	TGTTCCAGCAGCCCCACCTCCTTTGGGGCAGACTTACAAGAGACCCAGTACTTC	CSSSPTSFGADLQETQYF
.	TRBV6-5	TRBJ1-2	.	TGTGCCAGCAGCCCCCTGGCAGGATCCAACTATGGCTACACCTTC	CASSPLAGSNYGYTF
TRBD1	TRBV7-9	TRBJ1-2	.	TGTGCCAGCAGCTTACATGGAGGGACAGGGACACCCTATGGCTACACCTTC	CASSLHGGTGTPYGYTF
.	TRBV6-1	TRBJ2-7	.	TGTGCCAGCAGTCCTAGAAGGAGCTACTACGAGCAGTACTTC	CASSPRRSYYEQYF
.	TRBV15	TRBJ1-2	.	TGTGCCACCAGCAGAGAATATGGAGGCCGCCTCAACTATGGCTACACCTTC	CATSREYGGRLNYGYTF
.	TRBV7-9	TRBJ2-3	.	TGTGCCAGCAGCCGCACCTCACAACCCAGCACAGATACGCAGTATTTT	CASSRTSQPSTDTQYF